A selection of T cell receptor beta chains follows, all from one sample in a study of blood T cell repertoires in COVID-19. Clones were sequenced by immunoSEQ multiplex PCR, and TCRdb holds only the in-frame ones, with some missing. The table has approximately 440,000 clones, about nine tenths seen once; the top ten hold around 12%. The specimen was peripheral blood. Every receptor here comes from a woman in her 50s with COVID-19, enrolled during active disease. Both conserved end residues are part of each CDR3. The D gene is left open where the match is weak. Size is stated for part of the rows, as once, few or many counts, or as a class when the clone is expanded.

V gene	J gene	clone size	D gene	CDR3 DNA	CDR3 protein
TRBV18	TRBJ2-7	NA	NA	TGTGCCAGCTCACGTCCCTCCGGGTCCTACGAGCAGTACTTC	CASSRPSGSYEQYF
TRBV29-1	TRBJ1-3	NA	NA	TGCAGCGTTTTCGAGGGGGGGGAAACTGGAAACACCATATATTTT	CSVFEGGETGNTIYF
TRBV6-1	TRBJ1-5	NA	TRBD1	TGTGCCAGCAGTGACAGGGGGAGCAATCAGCCCCAGCATTTT	CASSDRGSNQPQHF
TRBV14	TRBJ2-1	NA	NA	TGTGCCAGCAGCCAGGGGCAGGGTAGAATAAACAATGAGCAGTTCTTC	CASSQGQGRINNEQFF
TRBV18	TRBJ1-4	NA	NA	TGTGCCAGCTCACCCCGGACAGCAACTAATGAAAAACTGTTTTTT	CASSPRTATNEKLFF
TRBV11-2	TRBJ2-6	NA	TRBD2	TGTGCCAGCAGCTTCCCTGGGGGGGGGTATACTGGGGCCAACGTCCTGACTTTC	CASSFPGGGYTGANVLTF
TRBV13	TRBJ1-6	NA	NA	TGTGCCAGCAGCCCAGGTGCGAGCTCCTATAATTCACCCCTCCACTTT	CASSPGASSYNSPLHF
TRBV11-2	TRBJ1-4	NA	NA	TGTGCCAGCAGCTTAGGGCTTGCAACTAATGAAAAACTGTTTTTT	CASSLGLATNEKLFF
TRBV6-5	TRBJ2-3	NA	TRBD2	TGTGCCAGTAGGAGGGTAGCGGGAAGCACAGATACGCAGTATTTT	CASRRVAGSTDTQYF
TRBV2	TRBJ2-1	NA	TRBD2	TGTGCCAGCAGTCTCTCTAGCGGGGGGCGTATAGCCTTTGGGTTCTTC	CASSLSSGGRIAFGFF
TRBV20-1	TRBJ2-4	once	TRBD2	TGCAGTGCTAGTGGGACTAGCGGGGGGGCAGGTGTCAAAAACATTCAGTACTTC	CSASGTSGGAGVKNIQYF
TRBV2	TRBJ1-4	NA	NA	TGTGCCAGCAGTGATAGGGGCGGAACTAATGAAAAACTGTTTTTT	CASSDRGGTNEKLFF
TRBV5-1	TRBJ1-2	NA	NA	TGCGCCAGCAGCCCGGAGGCAGGGGATGGCTACACCTTC	CASSPEAGDGYTF
TRBV3-1/TRBV3-2	TRBJ1-1	NA	NA	TGTGCCAGCAGCCAAGCGGAGGCTTTTGAAGCTTTCTTT	CASSQAEAFEAFF
TRBV19	TRBJ1-1	NA	NA	TGTGCCAGTAGTATAACGGGACTCATGAACACTGAAGCTTTCTTT	CASSITGLMNTEAFF
TRBV28	TRBJ2-7	NA	TRBD1	TGTGCCAGCAGTTTATTACCGGGACAGGGGTCCTACGAGCAGTACTTC	CASSLLPGQGSYEQYF
TRBV2	TRBJ2-5	NA	TRBD1	TGTGCCAGCACCCTTTCGGACAGGGGGCTTAAGGAGACCCAGTACTTC	CASTLSDRGLKETQYF
TRBV11-2	TRBJ1-5	NA	TRBD1	TGTGCCAGCAGCCTCGGGACAGGGGCAAATCAGCCCCAGCATTTT	CASSLGTGANQPQHF
TRBV6-5	TRBJ2-3	NA	NA	TGTGCCAGCAGTTACTCGGGGGCTGGGATGACAGATACGCAGTATTTT	CASSYSGAGMTDTQYF
TRBV13	TRBJ1-3	NA	NA	TGTGCCAGCAGCTTAGGCCAAAGGGGTGGAAACACCATATATTTT	CASSLGQRGGNTIYF
TRBV30	TRBJ2-2	few	NA	TGTGCCTGGTCCCAGGTTTACACCGGGGAGCTGTTTTTT	CAWSQVYTGELFF
TRBV28	TRBJ2-3	NA	TRBD2	TGTGCCAGCAGCTCGCTAGCGGGGGGCACGGATACGCAGTATTTT	CASSSLAGGTDTQYF
TRBV7-9	TRBJ1-1	NA	NA	TGTGCCAGCAGCTTAGCGCTGCGGGGCACTGAAGCTTTCTTT	CASSLALRGTEAFF
TRBV2	TRBJ1-2	NA	NA	TGTGCCAGCAGTGAACGGGACACCCCGCCGGGCTATGGCTACACCTTC	CASSERDTPPGYGYTF
TRBV5-1	TRBJ2-5	NA	TRBD1	TGCGCCAGCAGCCCCCTTATCGGGACAGGGGGCCGAGGGCAAGAGACCCAGTACTTC	CASSPLIGTGGRGQETQYF
TRBV6-6	TRBJ2-2	NA	TRBD1	TGTGCCACCTTTCCGGGACAGCAAAACACCGGGGAGCTGTTTTTT	CATFPGQQNTGELFF
TRBV14	TRBJ2-4	once	TRBD1	TGTGCCAGCAGCCACCTCGGGACAGGGAACATTCAGTACTTC	CASSHLGTGNIQYF
TRBV2	TRBJ2-7	NA	TRBD2	TGTGCCAGCAGTGAGAGACTAGCGGGTACCCGTCTCAACGAGCAGTACTTC	CASSERLAGTRLNEQYF
TRBV6-1	TRBJ1-4	NA	NA	TGTGCCAGCAGCCCAGGGATATGGGGTGAAAAACTGTTTTTT	CASSPGIWGEKLFF